This entry concerns a single T cell receptor (beta chain). TCRdb's table, derived via immunoSEQ multiplex PCR, lists solely in-frame clones and lacks some. The sample consists of about 1,800,000 clones, about 95% of them appearing once. Terminally differentiated effector memory CD45RA+ cells were left out of the naive CD8 fraction, which was CD45RO-negative and positively selected for CCR7. The source of the sample is a study of shared clonotypes between healthy human individuals. Overall study context: The plates for each donor numbered three CD4 naive, three CD4 memory, two CD8 naive and one CD8 memory.

This TCR came from a man between 18 and 35 years old in good health. The source material was naive CD8+ T cells sorted from blood.

CDR3 sequence: CASSGGGDQETQYF. The CDR3 DNA sequence: TGTGCCAGCAGTGGAGGGGGCGACCAAGAGACCCAGTACTTC. The rearrangement uses TRBV27 and TRBJ2-5, with D possibly being TRBD1 (7 bases). The CDR3 has 14 amino acids. Germline V gene data show CDR1 as MNHEY and CDR2 as SMNVEV (reference sequence). Trimming removed 5 bases at V and 0 bases at J, with 10 bases between.